This T cell receptor beta chain was identified during a study of neoadjuvant nivolumab and ipilimumab in lung cancer. Study observations and caveats: Only two of four nivolumab-treated tumors gained richness and clonality by surgery.

The data were produced by immunoSEQ multiplex PCR, yet TCRdb's version contains in-frame clones alone and is incomplete. The profile covers about 29,000 clones, with around 76% appearing a single time and 18% taken by the ten largest. Comments on this clone: Its target is not known.

CDR1 and CDR2 (germline): SGHAT, FQNNGV. The CDR3 totals 16 residues. The V gene end was trimmed by 4 bases and the J gene end by 4 bases; junction bases not matched to a gene: 8. The receptor comes from an adult with non-small cell lung cancer. The genes are TRBV11-2 and TRBJ1-1, with 11 bases identical to TRBD1. The material sequenced was tumor tissue, taken after neoadjuvant nivolumab, alone or with ipilimumab, at or shortly before surgery. The CDR3 protein is CASSSSSGTGGTEAFF. CDR3 bases: TGTGCCAGCAGCTCCTCCTCCGGGACAGGGGGCACTGAAGCTTTCTTT. Full variable domain (remainder filled in from reference TRBV11-2 and TRBJ1-1): EAGVAQSPRYKIIEKRQSVAFWCNPISGHATLYWYQQILGQGPKLLIQFQNNGVVDDSQLPKDRFSAERLKGVDSTLKIQPAKLEDSAVYLCASSSSSGTGGTEAFFGQGTRLTVV.